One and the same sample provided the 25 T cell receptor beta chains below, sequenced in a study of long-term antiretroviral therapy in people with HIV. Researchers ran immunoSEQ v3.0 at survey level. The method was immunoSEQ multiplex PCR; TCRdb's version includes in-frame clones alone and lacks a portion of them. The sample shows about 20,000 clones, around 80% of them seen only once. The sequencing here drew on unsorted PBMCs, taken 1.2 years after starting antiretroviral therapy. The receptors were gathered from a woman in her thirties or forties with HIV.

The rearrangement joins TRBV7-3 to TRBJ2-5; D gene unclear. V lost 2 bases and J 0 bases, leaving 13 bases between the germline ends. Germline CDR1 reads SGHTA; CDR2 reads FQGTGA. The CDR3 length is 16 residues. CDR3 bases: TGTGCCAGCAGCTTAGGCCAGGAGACAAACCAAGAGACCCAGTACTTC. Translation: CASSLGQETNQETQYF.

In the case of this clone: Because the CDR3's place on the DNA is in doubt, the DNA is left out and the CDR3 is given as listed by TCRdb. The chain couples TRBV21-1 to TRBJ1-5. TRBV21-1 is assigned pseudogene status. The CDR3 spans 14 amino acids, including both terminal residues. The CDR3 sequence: CASSWGKGNQPQHF.

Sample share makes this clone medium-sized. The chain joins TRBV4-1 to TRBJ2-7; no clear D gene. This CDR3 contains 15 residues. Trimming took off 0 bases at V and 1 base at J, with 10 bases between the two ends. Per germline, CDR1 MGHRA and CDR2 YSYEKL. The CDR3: CASSQEGFASYEQYF. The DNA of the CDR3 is TGCGCCAGCAGCCAAGAAGGTTTCGCGTCCTACGAGCAGTACTTC.

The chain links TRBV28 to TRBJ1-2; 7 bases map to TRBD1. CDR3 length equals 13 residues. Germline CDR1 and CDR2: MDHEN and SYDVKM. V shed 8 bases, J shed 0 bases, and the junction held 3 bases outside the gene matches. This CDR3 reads CASRDSSNYGYTF. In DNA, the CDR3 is TGTGCCAGCCGGGACAGCTCTAACTATGGCTACACCTTC.

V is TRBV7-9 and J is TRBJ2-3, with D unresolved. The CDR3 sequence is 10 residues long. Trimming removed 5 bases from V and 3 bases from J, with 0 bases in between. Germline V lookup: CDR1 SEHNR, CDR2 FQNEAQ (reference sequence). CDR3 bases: TGTGCCAGCAGCACAGATACGCAGTATTTT. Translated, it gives CASSTDTQYF.

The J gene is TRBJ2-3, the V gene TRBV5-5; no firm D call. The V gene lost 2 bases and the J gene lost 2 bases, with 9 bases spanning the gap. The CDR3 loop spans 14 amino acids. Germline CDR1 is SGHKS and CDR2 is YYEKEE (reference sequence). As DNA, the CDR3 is TGTGCCAGCAGCTTCGACTCCCCCACAGATACGCAGTATTTT. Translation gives CASSFDSPTDTQYF.

The CDR3 spells CASSLGTASSGANVLTF. CDR3 bases: TGTGCCAGCAGTTTAGGGACGGCAAGCTCTGGGGCCAACGTCCTGACTTTC. The rearrangement joins TRBV28 to TRBJ2-6; D tentatively fits TRBD1 or TRBD2 (5 bases each). The CDR3 is made up of 17 amino acids. V was shortened by 2 bases and J by 0 bases, with 11 bases between the two germline ends. CDR1 is MDHEN and CDR2 is SYDVKM in the germline V gene.

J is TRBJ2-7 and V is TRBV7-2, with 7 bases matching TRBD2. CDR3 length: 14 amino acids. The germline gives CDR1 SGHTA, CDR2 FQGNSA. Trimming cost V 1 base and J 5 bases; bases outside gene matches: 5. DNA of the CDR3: TGTGCCAGCAGCTTAGGAGGGAGGGGAAACGAGCAGTACTTC. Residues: CASSLGGRGNEQYF.

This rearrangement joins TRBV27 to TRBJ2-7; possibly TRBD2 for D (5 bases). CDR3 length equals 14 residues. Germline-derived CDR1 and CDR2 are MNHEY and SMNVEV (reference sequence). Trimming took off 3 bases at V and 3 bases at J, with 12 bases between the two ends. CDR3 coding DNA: TGTGCCAGCAGTTTTAGTGGGAGTATCTACGAGCAGTACTTC. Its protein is CASSFSGSIYEQYF.

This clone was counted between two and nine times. The CDR3 nucleotides read TGTGCCAGCAGCGCTCGGGACCCTACTTATGGCTACACCTTC. This encodes CASSARDPTYGYTF. The chain carries TRBV7-9 and TRBJ1-2; D is perhaps TRBD1 (5 bases). The CDR3 is 14 residues long. Trimming removed 5 bases from V and 5 bases from J, with 15 bases in between. The V gene's germline CDR1 is SEHNR and CDR2 FQNEAQ (reference sequence).

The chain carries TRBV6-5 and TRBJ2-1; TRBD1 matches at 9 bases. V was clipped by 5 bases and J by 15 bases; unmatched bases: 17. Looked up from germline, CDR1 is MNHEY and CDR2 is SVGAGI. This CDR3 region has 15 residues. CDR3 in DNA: TGTGCCAGCAGTCCGAGCTTACAGGGACAGGGCACTGGGTTCTTC. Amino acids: CASSPSLQGQGTGFF.

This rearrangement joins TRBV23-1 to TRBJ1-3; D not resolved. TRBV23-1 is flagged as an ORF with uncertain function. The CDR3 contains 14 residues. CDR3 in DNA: TGCGCACGGCAGGAGAGCAGCTCTGGAAACACCATATATTTT. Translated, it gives CARQESSSGNTIYF.

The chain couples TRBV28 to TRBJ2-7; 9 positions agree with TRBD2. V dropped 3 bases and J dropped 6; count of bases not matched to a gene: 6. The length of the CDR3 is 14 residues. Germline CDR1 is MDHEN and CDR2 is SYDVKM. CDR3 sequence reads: CASSFQLAGSEQYF. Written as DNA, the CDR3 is TGTGCCAGCAGTTTTCAACTAGCGGGTTCCGAGCAGTACTTC.

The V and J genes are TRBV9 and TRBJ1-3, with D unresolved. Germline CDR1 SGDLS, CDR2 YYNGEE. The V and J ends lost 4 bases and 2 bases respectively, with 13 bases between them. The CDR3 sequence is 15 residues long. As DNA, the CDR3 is TGTGCCAGCAGCCCTCGCCCGGGAACTGGAAACACCATATATTTT. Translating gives CASSPRPGTGNTIYF.

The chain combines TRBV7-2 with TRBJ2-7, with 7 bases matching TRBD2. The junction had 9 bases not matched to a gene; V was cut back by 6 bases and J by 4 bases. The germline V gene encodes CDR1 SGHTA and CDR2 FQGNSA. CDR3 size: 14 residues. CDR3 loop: CASSRIGGSYEQYF. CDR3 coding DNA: TGTGCCAGCAGTCGAATCGGCGGGAGTTACGAGCAGTACTTC.

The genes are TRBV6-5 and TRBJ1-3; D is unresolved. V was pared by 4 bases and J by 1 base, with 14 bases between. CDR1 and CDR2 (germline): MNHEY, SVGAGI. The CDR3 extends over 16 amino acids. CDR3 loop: CASSLTGRASGNTIYF. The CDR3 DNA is TGTGCCAGCAGTTTAACCGGACGGGCGTCTGGAAACACCATATATTTT.

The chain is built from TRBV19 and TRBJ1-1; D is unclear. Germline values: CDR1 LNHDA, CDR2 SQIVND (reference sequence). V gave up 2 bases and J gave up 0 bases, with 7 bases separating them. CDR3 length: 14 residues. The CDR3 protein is CASSILYMNTEAFF. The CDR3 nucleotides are TGTGCCAGTAGTATACTATACATGAACACTGAAGCTTTCTTT.

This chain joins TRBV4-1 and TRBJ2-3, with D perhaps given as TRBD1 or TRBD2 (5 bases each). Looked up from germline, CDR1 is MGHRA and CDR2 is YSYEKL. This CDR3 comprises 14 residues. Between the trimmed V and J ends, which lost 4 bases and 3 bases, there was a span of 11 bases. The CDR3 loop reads CASSPWDGTDTQYF. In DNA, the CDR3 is TGCGCCAGCAGCCCTTGGGACGGTACAGATACGCAGTATTTT.

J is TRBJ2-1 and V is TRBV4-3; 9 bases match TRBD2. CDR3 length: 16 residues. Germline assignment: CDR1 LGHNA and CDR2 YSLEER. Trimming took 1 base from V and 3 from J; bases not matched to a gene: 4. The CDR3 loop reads CASSQGLAGIYNEQFF. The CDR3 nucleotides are TGCGCCAGCAGCCAAGGTCTAGCGGGAATCTACAATGAGCAGTTCTTC.

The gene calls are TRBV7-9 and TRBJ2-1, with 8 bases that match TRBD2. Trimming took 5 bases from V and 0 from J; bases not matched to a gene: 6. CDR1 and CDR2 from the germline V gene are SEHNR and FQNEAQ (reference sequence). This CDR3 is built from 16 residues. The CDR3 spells CASSISGMGSYNEQFF. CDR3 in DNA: TGTGCCAGCAGCATTAGCGGGATGGGCTCCTACAATGAGCAGTTCTTC.

The CDR3 loop is CSVDSGHEQYF. In DNA, the CDR3 is TGCAGCGTTGATTCGGGTCACGAGCAGTACTTC. The chain recombines TRBV29-1 with TRBJ2-7, with D unclear. CDR1 is SQVTM and CDR2 is ANQGSEA in the germline V gene. The CDR3 length is 11 residues. Trimming shortened V by 3 bases and J by 5 bases, and 8 bases separated the two germline ends.

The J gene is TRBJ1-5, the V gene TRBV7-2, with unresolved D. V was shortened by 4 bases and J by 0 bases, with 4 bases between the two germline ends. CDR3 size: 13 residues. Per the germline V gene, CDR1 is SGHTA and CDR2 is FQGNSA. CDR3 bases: TGTGCCAGCAGCTCGGATAGCAATCAGCCCCAGCATTTT. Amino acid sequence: CASSSDSNQPQHF.

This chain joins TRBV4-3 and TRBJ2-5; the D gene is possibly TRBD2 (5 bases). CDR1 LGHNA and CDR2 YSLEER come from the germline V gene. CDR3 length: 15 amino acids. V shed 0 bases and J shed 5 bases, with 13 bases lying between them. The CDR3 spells CASSQDGIGLETQYF. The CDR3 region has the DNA TGCGCCAGCAGCCAAGACGGGATCGGCCTGGAGACCCAGTACTTC.

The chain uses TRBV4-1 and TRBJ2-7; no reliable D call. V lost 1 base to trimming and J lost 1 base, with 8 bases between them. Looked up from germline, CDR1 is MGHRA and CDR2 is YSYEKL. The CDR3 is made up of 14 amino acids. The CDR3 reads CASSQGTFSYEQYF. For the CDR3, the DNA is TGCGCCAGCAGCCAAGGCACGTTTTCCTACGAGCAGTACTTC.

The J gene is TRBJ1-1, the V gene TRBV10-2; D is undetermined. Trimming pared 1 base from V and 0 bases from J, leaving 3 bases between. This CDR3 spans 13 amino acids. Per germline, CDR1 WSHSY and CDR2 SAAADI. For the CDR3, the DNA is TGCGCCAGCAGTGAGTATCTGAACACTGAAGCTTTCTTT. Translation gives CASSEYLNTEAFF.